Listed here is a single TCR beta chain. The antigen this receptor binds is unknown. No base quality information exists; no much larger clone differs at one position. Cut back by 9 bases and 7 bases, the V and J ends lie 11 bases apart. The CDR3, from cysteine to phenylalanine, totals 11 residues. CDR3 DNA is the only sequence kept; it has 33 bases, read in frame from the first base. CDR1 and CDR2 were assigned from the germline V gene as SGHRS and YFSETQ. RNA was extracted using the RNeasy kit, and about 0.45 to 1 microgram was reverse transcribed with random hexamers. TCR beta CDR3 regions were amplified with the immunoSEQ multiplex PCR assay covering 54 Vbeta and 13 Jbeta segments. PCR amplification bias was corrected by using a synthetic template baseline for primer optimization and computational correction. On the study's bioinformatics: Only productive sequences were kept, with reads annotated to V, D and J genes according to IMGT and analyzed in immunoSEQ Analyzer. Clonality was computed as one minus Shannon entropy normalized by log2 of the number of productive unique sequences. For each patient and control, public and private clones were evaluated among the 100 most prevalent clones. Clones were defined as Susac-specific if absent from the healthy and MS cohorts, from 900 to 1,300 published viral clones and from other ImmuneACCESS disease sequences. TCRdb trimmed the raw reads at Q25, called clones with MiXCR and kept productive beta chains. CDR3 protein sequences are deduplicated, and each keeps its most common genes and DNA. What appears here as the V and J calls and clone size reflects TCRdb's work, not the paper's. Within this sample are about 80,000 distinct CDR3 sequences, with roughly 93% of them counted one time only. The ten biggest clones cover 0.26% of the sample.

The data are from a study of CD8 T cells in Susac syndrome (dated 2019 in TCRdb). About the study as a whole: The study used repertoire sequencing to test whether antigen drove CD8+ T cell activation and differentiation in Susac syndrome. The study compared CD8+ T cell repertoire clonality among approximately twelve healthy donors, about 14 Susac syndrome patients and 15 multiple sclerosis patients.

Overall study outcomes, separate from this receptor: The number of individuals in the TCR sequencing and HLA analysis was recognized as being relatively small.

Peripheral blood CD8+ and CD4+ T cells from healthy donors, Susac syndrome patients and multiple sclerosis patients were profiled by high-throughput TCR beta sequencing. Healthy donors were age- and sex-matched controls. Bulk CD8+ and CD4+ T cells were purified magnetically by negative isolation, whereas CD8+ TEMRA cells were enriched by FACS. Blood was collected in EDTA tubes and processed within 24 hours, with PBMCs isolated through density gradient centrifugation. PBMCs intended for TCR sequencing were cryopreserved in liquid nitrogen and were subsequently thawed in a 37 degrees C water bath. The sorted or isolated CD4+, CD8+ and CD8+ TEMRA cells had a purity of 90% or higher.

The TCR sequence derives from a human donor in good health. The chain was built from TRBV5-1 and TRBJ2-1, with the identity of the D gene unclear. Sequenced material: CD8+ T cells from PBMCs. The nucleotide sequence reads TGCGCCACCAAGATCGGGAATGAGCAGTTCTTC. The translation is CATKIGNEQFF.